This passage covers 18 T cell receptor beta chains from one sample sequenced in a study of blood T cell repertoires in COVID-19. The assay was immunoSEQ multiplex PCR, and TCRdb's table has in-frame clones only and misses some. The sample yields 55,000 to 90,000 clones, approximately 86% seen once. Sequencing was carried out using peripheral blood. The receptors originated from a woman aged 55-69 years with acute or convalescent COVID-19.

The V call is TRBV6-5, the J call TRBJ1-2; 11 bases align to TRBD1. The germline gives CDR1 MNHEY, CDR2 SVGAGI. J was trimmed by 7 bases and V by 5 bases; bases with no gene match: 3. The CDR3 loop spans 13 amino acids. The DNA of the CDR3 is TGTGCCAGCAGTACGGACAGGGGGCTTGGCTACACCTTC. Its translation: CASSTDRGLGYTF.

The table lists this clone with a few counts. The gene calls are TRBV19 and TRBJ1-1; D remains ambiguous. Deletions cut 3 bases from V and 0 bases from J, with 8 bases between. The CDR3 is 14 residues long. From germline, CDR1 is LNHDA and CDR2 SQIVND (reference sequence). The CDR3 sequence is CASSIPGVNTEAFF. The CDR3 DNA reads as TGTGCCAGTAGTATTCCCGGGGTGAACACTGAAGCTTTCTTT.

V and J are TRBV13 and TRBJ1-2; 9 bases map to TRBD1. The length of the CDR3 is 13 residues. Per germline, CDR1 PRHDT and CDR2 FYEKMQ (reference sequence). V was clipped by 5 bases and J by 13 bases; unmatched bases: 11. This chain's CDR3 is CASSRRGDRDSTF. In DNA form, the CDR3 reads TGTGCCAGCAGCCGAAGAGGGGACAGGGATTCCACCTTC.

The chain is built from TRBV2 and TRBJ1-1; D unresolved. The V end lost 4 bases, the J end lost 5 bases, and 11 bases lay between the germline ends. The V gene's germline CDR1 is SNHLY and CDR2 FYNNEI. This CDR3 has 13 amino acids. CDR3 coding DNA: TGTGCCAGCAGTGCGGGCGCGGGAACTGAAGCTTTCTTT. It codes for CASSAGAGTEAFF.

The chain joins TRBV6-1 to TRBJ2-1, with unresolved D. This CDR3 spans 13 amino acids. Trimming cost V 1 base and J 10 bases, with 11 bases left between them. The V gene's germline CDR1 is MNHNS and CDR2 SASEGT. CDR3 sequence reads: CASSEGWAWEQFF. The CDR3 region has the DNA TGTGCCAGCAGTGAAGGCTGGGCGTGGGAGCAGTTCTTC.

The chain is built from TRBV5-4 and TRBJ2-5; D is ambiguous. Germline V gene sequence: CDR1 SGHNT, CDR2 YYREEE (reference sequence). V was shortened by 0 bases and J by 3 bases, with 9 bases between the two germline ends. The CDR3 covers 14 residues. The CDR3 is CASSLVGLEETQYF. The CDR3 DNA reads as TGTGCCAGCAGCTTGGTGGGCCTCGAAGAGACCCAGTACTTC.

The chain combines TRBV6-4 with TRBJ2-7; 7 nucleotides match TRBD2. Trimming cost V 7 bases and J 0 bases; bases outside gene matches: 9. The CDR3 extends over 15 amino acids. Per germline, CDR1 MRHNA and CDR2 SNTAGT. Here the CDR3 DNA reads TGTGCCAGCAAGGATCCGGGGGGTTTCTCCTACGAGCAGTACTTC. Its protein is CASKDPGGFSYEQYF.

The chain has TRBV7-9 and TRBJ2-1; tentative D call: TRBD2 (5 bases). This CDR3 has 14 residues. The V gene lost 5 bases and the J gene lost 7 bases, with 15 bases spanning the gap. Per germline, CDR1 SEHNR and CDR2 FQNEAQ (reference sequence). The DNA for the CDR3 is TGTGCCAGCAGCATTCCGGGGAGCGTGAATGAGCAGTTCTTC. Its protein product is CASSIPGSVNEQFF. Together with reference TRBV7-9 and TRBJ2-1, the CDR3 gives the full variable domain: DTGVSQNPRHKITKRGQNVTFRCDPISEHNRLYWYRQTLGQGPEFLTYFQNEAQLEKSRLLSDRFSAERPKGSFSTLEIQRTEQGDSAMYLCASSIPGSVNEQFFGPGTRLTVL.

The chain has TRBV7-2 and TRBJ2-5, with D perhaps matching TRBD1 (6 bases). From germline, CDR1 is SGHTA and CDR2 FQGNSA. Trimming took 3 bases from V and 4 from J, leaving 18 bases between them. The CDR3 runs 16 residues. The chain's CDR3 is CASSLLGLGAGETQYF. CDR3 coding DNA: TGTGCCAGCAGCTTGTTAGGGTTGGGGGCGGGAGAGACCCAGTACTTC.

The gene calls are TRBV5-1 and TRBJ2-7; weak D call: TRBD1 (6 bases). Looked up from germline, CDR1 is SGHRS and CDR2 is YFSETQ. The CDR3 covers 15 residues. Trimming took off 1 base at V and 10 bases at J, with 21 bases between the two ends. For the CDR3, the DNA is TGCGCCAGCAGCTTGAATACCAAAGGGACATCTAGCCAGTACTTC. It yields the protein CASSLNTKGTSSQYF.

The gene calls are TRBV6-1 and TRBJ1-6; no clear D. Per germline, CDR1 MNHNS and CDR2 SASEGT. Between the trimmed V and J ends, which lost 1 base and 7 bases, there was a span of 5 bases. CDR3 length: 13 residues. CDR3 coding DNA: TGTGCCAGCAGTGAAGTTATGAATTCACCCCTCCACTTT. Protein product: CASSEVMNSPLHF.

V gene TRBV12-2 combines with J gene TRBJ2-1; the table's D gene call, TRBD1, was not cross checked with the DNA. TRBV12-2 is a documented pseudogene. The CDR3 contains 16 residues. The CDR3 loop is CASRWRQGSSYNEQFF. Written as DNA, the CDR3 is TGTGCAAGTCGCTGGAGACAGGGGAGCTCCTACAATGAGCAGTTCTTC.

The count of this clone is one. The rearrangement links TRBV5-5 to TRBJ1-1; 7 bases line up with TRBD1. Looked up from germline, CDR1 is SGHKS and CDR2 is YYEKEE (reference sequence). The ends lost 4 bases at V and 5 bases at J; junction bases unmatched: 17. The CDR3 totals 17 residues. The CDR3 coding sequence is TGTGCCAGCAGCCTGGGCGGAGACAGGGTATTAATAACTGAAGCTTTCTTT. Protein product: CASSLGGDRVLITEAFF. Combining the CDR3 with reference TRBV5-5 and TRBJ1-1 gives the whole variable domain DAGVTQSPTHLIKTRGQQVTLRCSPISGHKSVSWYQQVLGQGPQFIFQYYEKEERGRGNFPDRFSARQFPNYSSELNVNALLLGDSALYLCASSLGGDRVLITEAFFGQGTRLTVV.

The CDR3 loop is CASSPSGQSYGYTF. In DNA form, the CDR3 reads TGTGCCAGCAGCCCCAGCGGTCAGTCCTATGGCTACACCTTC. V gene TRBV7-8 combines with J gene TRBJ1-2; the D is unclear. In germline, CDR1 is SGHVS, CDR2 FQNEAQ. The CDR3 has 14 amino acids. Trimming shortened V by 5 bases and J by 4 bases, and 14 bases separated the two germline ends. Using reference TRBV7-8 and TRBJ1-2 for the parts outside the CDR3, the full variable domain is GAGVSQSPRYKVAKRGQDVALRCDPISGHVSLFWYQQALGQGPEFLTYFQNEAQLDKSGLPSDRFFAERPEGSVSTLKIQRTQQEDSAVYLCASSPSGQSYGYTFGSGTRLTVV.

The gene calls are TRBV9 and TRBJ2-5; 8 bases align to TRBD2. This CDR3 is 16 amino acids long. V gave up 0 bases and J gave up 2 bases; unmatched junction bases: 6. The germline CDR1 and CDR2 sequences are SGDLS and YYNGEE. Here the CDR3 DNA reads TGTGCCAGCAGCGTAGGTGGCGGGAGGATTCAAGAGACCCAGTACTTC. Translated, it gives CASSVGGGRIQETQYF. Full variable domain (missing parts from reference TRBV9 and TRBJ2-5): DSGVTQTPKHLITATGQRVTLRCSPRSGDLSVYWYQQSLDQGLQFLIQYYNGEERAKGNILERFSAQQFPDLHSELNLSSLELGDSALYFCASSVGGGRIQETQYFGPGTRLLVL.

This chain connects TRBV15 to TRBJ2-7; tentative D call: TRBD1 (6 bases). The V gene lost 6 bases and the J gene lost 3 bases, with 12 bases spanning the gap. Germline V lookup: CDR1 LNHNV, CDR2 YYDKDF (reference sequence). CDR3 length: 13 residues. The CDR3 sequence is CATRTGHSYEQYF. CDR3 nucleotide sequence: TGTGCCACCAGGACGGGACACAGCTACGAGCAGTACTTC.

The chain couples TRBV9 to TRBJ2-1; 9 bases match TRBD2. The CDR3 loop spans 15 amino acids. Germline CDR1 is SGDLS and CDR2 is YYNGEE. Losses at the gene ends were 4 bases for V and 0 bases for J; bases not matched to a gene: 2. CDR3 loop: CASSLRGGSYNEQFF. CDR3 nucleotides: TGTGCCAGCAGCCTGCGGGGGGGCTCCTACAATGAGCAGTTCTTC.

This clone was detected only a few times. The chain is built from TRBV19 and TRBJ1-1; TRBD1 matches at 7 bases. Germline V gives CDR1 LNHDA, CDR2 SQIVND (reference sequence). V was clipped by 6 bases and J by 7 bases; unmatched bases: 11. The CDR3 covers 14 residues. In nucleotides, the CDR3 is TGTGCCAGTAGACTAGACAGGGAAGGTTATGAAGCTTTCTTT. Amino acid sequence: CASRLDREGYEAFF. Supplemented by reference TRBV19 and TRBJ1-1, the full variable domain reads DGGITQSPKYLFRKEGQNVTLSCEQNLNHDAMYWYRQDPGQGLRLIYYSQIVNDFQKGDIAEGYSVSREKKESFPLTVTSAQKNPTAFYLCASRLDREGYEAFFGQGTRLTVV.